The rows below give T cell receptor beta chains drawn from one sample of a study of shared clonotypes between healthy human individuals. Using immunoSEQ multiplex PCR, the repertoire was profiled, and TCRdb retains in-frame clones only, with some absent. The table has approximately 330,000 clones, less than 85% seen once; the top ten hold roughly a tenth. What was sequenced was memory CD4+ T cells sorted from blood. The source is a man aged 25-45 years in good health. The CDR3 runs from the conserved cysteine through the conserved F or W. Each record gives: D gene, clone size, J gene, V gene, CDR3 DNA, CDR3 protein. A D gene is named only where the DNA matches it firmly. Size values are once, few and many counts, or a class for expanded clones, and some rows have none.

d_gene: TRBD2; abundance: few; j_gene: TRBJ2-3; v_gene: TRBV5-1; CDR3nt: TGCGCCAGCAGCTCCCCTAGCGGGAGGGCCTCAGATACGCAGTATTTT; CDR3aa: CASSSPSGRASDTQYF
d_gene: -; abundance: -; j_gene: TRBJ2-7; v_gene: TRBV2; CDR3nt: TGTGCCACCTCAGGACAGTCCGACGAGCAGTACTTC; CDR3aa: CATSGQSDEQYF
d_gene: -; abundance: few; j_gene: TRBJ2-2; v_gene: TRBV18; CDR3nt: TGTGCCAGCTTACCACCCAGAGGGGAGCTGTTTTTT; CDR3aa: CASLPPRGELFF
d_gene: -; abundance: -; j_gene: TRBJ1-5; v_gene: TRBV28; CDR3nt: TGTGCCAGCAGACCCCCCGTGGGGAGGCTCCAGCATTTT; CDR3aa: CASRPPVGRLQHF
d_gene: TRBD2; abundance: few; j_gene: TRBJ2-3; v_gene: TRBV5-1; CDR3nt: TGCGCCACTCGGACTAGCGGGAGCACAGATACGCAGTATTTT; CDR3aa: CATRTSGSTDTQYF
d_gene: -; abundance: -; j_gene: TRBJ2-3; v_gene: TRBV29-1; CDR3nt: TGCAGCGCAAATACAGGGACCGATACGCAGTATTTT; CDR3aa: CSANTGTDTQYF
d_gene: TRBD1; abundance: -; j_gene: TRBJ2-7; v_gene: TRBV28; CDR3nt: TGTGCCAGCAGGAAGACAGGGGTGAGCGAGCAGTACTTC; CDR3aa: CASRKTGVSEQYF
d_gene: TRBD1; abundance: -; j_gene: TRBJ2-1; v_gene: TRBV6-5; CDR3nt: TGTGCCAGCAGTCCACAAGGGACAGGGGGTGAGCAGTTCTTC; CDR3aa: CASSPQGTGGEQFF
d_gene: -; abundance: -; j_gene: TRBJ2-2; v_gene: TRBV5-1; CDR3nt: TGCGCCAGCAGCTTATTACAGGGTAACACCGGGGAGCTGTTTTTT; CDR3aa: CASSLLQGNTGELFF
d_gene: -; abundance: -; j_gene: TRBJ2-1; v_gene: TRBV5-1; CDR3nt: TGCGCCAGCAGCGCAGATGGGACCTGGGGGCAGTTCTTC; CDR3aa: CASSADGTWGQFF
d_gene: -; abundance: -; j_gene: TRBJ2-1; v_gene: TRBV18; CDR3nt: TGTGCCAGCTCACCGTCGGTCGGCACCTACAATGAGCAGTTCTTC; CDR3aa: CASSPSVGTYNEQFF
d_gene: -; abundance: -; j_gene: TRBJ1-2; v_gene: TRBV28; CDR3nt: TGTGCCAGCAGTCCCCTGATCTATGGCTACACCTTC; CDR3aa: CASSPLIYGYTF
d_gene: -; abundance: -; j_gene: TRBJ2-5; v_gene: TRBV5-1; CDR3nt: TGCGCCAGCAGCTTTGGGGGAGCCCAAGAGACCCAGTACTTC; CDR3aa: CASSFGGAQETQYF
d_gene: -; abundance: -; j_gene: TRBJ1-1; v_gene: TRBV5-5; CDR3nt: TGTGCCAGCAGCTTGGTGGGGGCTGTCACTGAAGCTTTCTTT; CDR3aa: CASSLVGAVTEAFF
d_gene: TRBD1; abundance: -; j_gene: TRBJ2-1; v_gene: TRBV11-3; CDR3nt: TGTGCCAGCAGCTCGGGACAGTACAATGAGCAGTTCTTC; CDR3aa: CASSSGQYNEQFF
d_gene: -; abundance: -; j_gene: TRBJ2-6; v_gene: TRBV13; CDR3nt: TGTGCCAGCAGCTTAGACAGCCGGTCTGGGGCCAACGTCCTGACTTTC; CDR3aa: CASSLDSRSGANVLTF
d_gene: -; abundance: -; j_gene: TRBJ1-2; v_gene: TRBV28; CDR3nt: TGTGCCAGCAGGGATGGACAGTGGGGCTACACCTTC; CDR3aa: CASRDGQWGYTF
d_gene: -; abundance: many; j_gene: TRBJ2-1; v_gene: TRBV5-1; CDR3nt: TGCGCCAGCAGCCCCGAGGGGGGGTCCTACAATGAGCAGTTCTTC; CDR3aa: CASSPEGGSYNEQFF
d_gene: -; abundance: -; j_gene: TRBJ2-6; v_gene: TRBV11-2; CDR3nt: TGTGCCAGCAGCTCCCTTTTGGAAGGGGCCAACGTCCTGACTTTC; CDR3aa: CASSSLLEGANVLTF
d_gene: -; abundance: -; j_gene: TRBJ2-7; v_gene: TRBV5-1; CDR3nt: TGCGCCAGCAGCTTATACTCCTACGAGCAGTACTTC; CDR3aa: CASSLYSYEQYF
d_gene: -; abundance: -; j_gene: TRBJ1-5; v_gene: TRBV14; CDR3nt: TGTGCCAGCAGCAGGGATAGCAATCAGCCCCAGCATTTT; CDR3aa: CASSRDSNQPQHF
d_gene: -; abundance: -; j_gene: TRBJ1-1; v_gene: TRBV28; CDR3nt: TGTGCCAGCAGTTTATGGGGGGAGAACACTGAAGCTTTCTTT; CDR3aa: CASSLWGENTEAFF
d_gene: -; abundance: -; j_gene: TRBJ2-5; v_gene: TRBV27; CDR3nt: TGTGCCAGCAGTCCGTTCCGATGGACACAAGAGACCCAGTACTTC; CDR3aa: CASSPFRWTQETQYF
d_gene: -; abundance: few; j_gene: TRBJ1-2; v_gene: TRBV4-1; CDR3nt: TGCGCCAGCAGCCAGTTATCCTCCGGCTTCTATGGCTACACCTTC; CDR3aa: CASSQLSSGFYGYTF
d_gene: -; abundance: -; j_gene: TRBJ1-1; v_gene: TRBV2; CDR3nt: TGTGCCAGCAGTAAAGAGGCAGGGTTTACTGAAGCTTTCTTT; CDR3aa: CASSKEAGFTEAFF
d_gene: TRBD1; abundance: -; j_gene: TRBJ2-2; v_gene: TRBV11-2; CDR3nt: TGTGCCAGCAGCTTGAGGGGGCCTAATAGCGTCACCGGGGAGCTGTTTTTT; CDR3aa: CASSLRGPNSVTGELFF
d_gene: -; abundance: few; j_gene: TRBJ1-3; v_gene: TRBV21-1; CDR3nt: TGTGCCAGCAGCAAAGATGGAAACACCATATATTTT; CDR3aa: CASSKDGNTIYF
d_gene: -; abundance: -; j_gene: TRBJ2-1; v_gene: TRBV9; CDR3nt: TGTGCCAGCAGCGTAGTAGCTGGACGGAACAATGAGCAGTTCTTC; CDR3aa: CASSVVAGRNNEQFF
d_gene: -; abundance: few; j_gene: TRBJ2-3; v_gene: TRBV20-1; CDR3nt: TGCAGTGCAGGGGCAGATACGCAGTATTTT; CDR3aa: CSAGADTQYF
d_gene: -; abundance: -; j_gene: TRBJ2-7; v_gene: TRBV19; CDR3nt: TGTGCCAGTAGTATAGCGTCCAGGTTTTCCTACGAGCAGTACTTC; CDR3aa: CASSIASRFSYEQYF
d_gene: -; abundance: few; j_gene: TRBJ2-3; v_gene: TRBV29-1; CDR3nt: TGCAGCGTTCGGACTGCCACAGATACGCAGTATTTT; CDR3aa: CSVRTATDTQYF
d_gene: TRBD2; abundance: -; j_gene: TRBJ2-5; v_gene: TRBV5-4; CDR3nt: TGTGCCAGCAGCCAAGGGACTAGCGGGAGAAACCAAGAGACCCAGTACTTC; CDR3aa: CASSQGTSGRNQETQYF
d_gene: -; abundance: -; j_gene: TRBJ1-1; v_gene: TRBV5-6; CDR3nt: TGTGCCAGCAGCCCCAGGGTAACTCCGGGTTCTGAAGCTTTCTTT; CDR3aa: CASSPRVTPGSEAFF
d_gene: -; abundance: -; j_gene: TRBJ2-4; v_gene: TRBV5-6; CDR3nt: TGTGCCAGCAGCTTGAGAGTGATTGGCAAAAACATTCAGTACTTC; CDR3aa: CASSLRVIGKNIQYF
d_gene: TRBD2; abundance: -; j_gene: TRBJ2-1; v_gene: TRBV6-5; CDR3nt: TGTGCCAGCAGTTACTCCGGGACTAGCTCCTACAATGAGCAGTTCTTC; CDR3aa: CASSYSGTSSYNEQFF
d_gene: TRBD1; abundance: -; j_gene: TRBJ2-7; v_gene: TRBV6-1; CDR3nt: TGTGCCAGCAGGCAGGACAGGGGAACCAACGAGCAGTACTTC; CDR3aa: CASRQDRGTNEQYF
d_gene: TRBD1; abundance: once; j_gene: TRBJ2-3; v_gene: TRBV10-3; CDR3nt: TGTGCCATCAGTGGGACAGGGGGCATGAGCACAGATACGCAGTATTTT; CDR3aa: CAISGTGGMSTDTQYF
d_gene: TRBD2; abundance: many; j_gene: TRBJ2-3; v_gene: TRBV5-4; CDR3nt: TGTGCCAGCAGCCTAGCGGGAGGGCCGGAAGATACGCAGTATTTT; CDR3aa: CASSLAGGPEDTQYF
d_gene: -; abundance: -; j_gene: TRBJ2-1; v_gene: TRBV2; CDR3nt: TGTGCCAGCAGACAAGGGCATTCTAACAATGAGCAGTTCTTC; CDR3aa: CASRQGHSNNEQFF
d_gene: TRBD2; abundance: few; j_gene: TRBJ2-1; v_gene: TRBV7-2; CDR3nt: TGTGCCAGCAGCTTGGCGGGAGGGACCTACAATGAGCAGTTCTTC; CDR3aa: CASSLAGGTYNEQFF
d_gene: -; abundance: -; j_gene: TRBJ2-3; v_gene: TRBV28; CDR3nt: TGTGCCAGCAGAACCACACGTCAGGCGTATTTT; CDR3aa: CASRTTRQAYF
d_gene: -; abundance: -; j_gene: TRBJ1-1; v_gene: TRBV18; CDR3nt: TGTGCCAGCTCACCCGACGAGGGGACGAACACTGAAGCTTTCTTT; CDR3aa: CASSPDEGTNTEAFF
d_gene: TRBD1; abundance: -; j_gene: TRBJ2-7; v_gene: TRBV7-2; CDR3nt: TGTGCCAGCAGCGCCGGGACAGCGCTCTACGAGCAGTACTTC; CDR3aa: CASSAGTALYEQYF
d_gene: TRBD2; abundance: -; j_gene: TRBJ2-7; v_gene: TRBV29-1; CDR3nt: TGCAGCGTTGTGGGTTCGGGAGGATACGAGCAGTACTTC; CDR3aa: CSVVGSGGYEQYF
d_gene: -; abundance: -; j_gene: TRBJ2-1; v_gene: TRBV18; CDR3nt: TGTGCCAGCTCACCACCGTTGAGCCAAGTCAATGAGCAGTTCTTC; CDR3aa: CASSPPLSQVNEQFF
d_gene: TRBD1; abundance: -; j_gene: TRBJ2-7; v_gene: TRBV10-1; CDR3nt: TGCGCCAGCAGTGAGACCCTCGGACAGGGGGCCTACGAGCAGTACTTC; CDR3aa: CASSETLGQGAYEQYF
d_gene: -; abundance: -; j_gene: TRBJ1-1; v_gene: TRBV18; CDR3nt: TGTGCCAGCTCGCTGGACAGTGGGAACACTGAAGCTTTCTTT; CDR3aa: CASSLDSGNTEAFF